This TCR beta chain was recovered during a study of spatial heterogeneity in lung cancer. Study summary: The study consistently detected more beta-chain than alpha-chain sequences. Notes on the study in general: Counts of expanded intratumoral alpha and beta TCRs tracked tumor mutation counts.

Germline CDR1 SGHDT, CDR2 YYEEEE. The CDR3 loop spans 14 amino acids. V lost 1 base to trimming and J lost 4 bases, with 11 bases between them. This clonotype was seen only a few times. Its antigen is still unknown. Time point meaning: sample taken at primary tumor resection. There were 72 donors, all of them untreated patients with early-stage non-small cell lung cancer. Unsorted whole RNA samples from tumor, nontumor lung or frozen PBMC were sequenced. Each molecule of TCR cDNA was tagged with one unique molecular identifier. TCRdb analysed the 5' RACE reads with MiXCR anew, one entry per CDR3 protein. The sample shows about 9,300 distinct CDR3 sequences, just under 6.5% of them seen only once.

The sequence came from a male donor with early-stage non-small cell lung cancer. The chain couples TRBV5-6 to TRBJ2-5, with D possibly being TRBD2 (5 bases). The material sequenced was lung tumor tissue, taken at surgery. CDR3 amino acids: CASSLTHAGETQYF. The DNA for the CDR3 is TGTGCCAGCAGCTTGACCCACGCGGGAGAGACCCAGTACTTC.